The sequence of this T cell receptor beta chain was determined in a study of blood T cell repertoires in COVID-19. Measured with immunoSEQ multiplex PCR; TCRdb has only the in-frame clones, and not every one. Of nearly 100,000 clones detected, around 88% appear once; the ten largest clones hold 1.7%. Germline values: CDR1 SGHRS, CDR2 YFSETQ. The CDR3 length is 14 residues. With 0 bases removed from V and 2 bases from J, the gap between germline ends came to 8 bases. Sequencing was carried out using peripheral blood. The chain employs TRBV5-1 and TRBJ2-5; D not certain. The receptor was derived from a man older than 75 with acute or convalescent COVID-19. CDR3 nucleotides: TGCGCCAGCAGCTTGGCGGGTAATCAAGAGACCCAGTACTTC. Amino acids: CASSLAGNQETQYF.